Listed below are T cell receptor beta chains from one sample, sequenced in a study of type 1 and type 2 diabetes patients. Each CDR3 protein is one row after TCRdb ran MiXCR on the multiplex PCR reads. Of about 290,000 distinct CDR3 sequences in the sample, roughly 50% were seen once. Sequenced input: peripheral blood mononuclear cells (PBMCs). The receptors come from a man aged 18 to 35 with type 2 diabetes. Both conserved end residues are part of each CDR3. Each record gives: V gene, clone size, D gene, CDR3 protein. The D gene is left open where the match is weak. Clone size is not always given. Where it is, it says once, few, many or a class for expanded clones.

>TRBV20-1|.|.
CSARSGLSSYNSPLHF
>TRBV28|few|.
CASSLEQNTGELFF
>TRBV20-1|.|.
CSARKANTGELFF
>TRBV6-6|.|TRBD1
CASGDRDRITYEQYF
>TRBV12-3/TRBV12-4|.|TRBD1
CASSFGWTGNYGYTF
>TRBV19|.|.
CASSKAVSLNTEAFF
>TRBV6-2/TRBV6-3|.|TRBD1
CASRPAGQGYYGYTF
>TRBV27|few|.
CASSLTFSSYEQYF
>TRBV25-1|.|.
CASSLGRGPYNEQFF
>TRBV30|few|.
CAWGRFGELFF
>TRBV13|.|.
CASRGARRETQYF
>TRBV2|.|TRBD2
CAIPSGSHTDTQYF
>TRBV27|few|.
CASRIHATNSPLHF
>TRBV9|.|.
CASSVMTKHSGAEAFF
>TRBV9|.|TRBD2
CASSVVPSGRVSGELFF
>TRBV19|.|TRBD1
CASSDRGAGEQYF
>TRBV5-1|few|TRBD2
CASSPGLAGGSYEQYF
>TRBV28|.|.
CASRPSGWERVGTQYF
>TRBV27|.|TRBD2
CASSESGTSGYNEQFF
>TRBV27|.|.
CASRSGGTETQYF
>TRBV14|.|.
CASSPFGMNTEAFF
>TRBV30|few|.
CAWSVRKNQPQHF
>TRBV29-1|few|.
CSVIIGGQGTQYF
>TRBV19|few|.
CASSIYQGYEQYF
>TRBV2|.|.
CASSENPWGAKNIQYF
>TRBV2|.|.
CASSETGARYGYTF
>TRBV15|.|.
CATSREAGAQYF
>TRBV4-2|.|.
CASSQSGSPNEQFF
>TRBV7-2|.|.
CASSLVSQRNEKLFF
>TRBV19|.|TRBD1
CASSGGTGDGYTF
>TRBV6-6|.|TRBD2
CASRPTAGDASYEQYF
>TRBV5-1|few|.
CASSEKPVYGEKLFF
>TRBV5-1|few|.
CASSLDVNEKLFF
>TRBV10-3|.|.
CAIRGDDYQPQHF
>TRBV9|.|.
CASSVSGILNSPLHF
>TRBV19|few|.
CASSIDWFRMGSSDQPQHF
>TRBV13|.|.
CASSGGQQNTEAFF
>TRBV29-1|few|.
CSVEEGLETQYF
>TRBV14|once|.
CASSQAPAGTYNEQFF
>TRBV30|.|TRBD1
CAGTGTVNTGELFF
>TRBV19|few|.
CASSIDHRRPYGYTF
>TRBV10-3|few|TRBD1
CAISEWDRSTGELFF
>TRBV27|.|.
CASSLIGSNYGYTF
>TRBV19|few|.
CASSTSGVTSKETQYF
>TRBV6-6|.|.
CASSESWDFNYGYTF
>TRBV28|.|.
CASSLYGRTREEDTQYF
>TRBV2|.|.
CASSLNTGRGRAEAFF
>TRBV25-1|many|.
CASSEGYTYEQYF
>TRBV13|.|.
CASSSREREQYF
>TRBV29-1|.|.
CSVDPDARYNEQFF
>TRBV5-1|.|TRBD1
CASSFSTGTGIYGYAF
>TRBV6-5|.|TRBD1
CASTAGAGQGYEQYF
>TRBV19|few|.
CASSIEERAFF